This TCR beta chain originates from a study of shared clonotypes between healthy human individuals. Trimming pared 2 bases from V and 4 bases from J, leaving 11 bases between. Germline V CDR1 and CDR2: MDHEN, SYDVKM. The CDR3 spans 14 residues. Original analysis: Owing to the provision of junction-only sequences devoid of quality scores by immunoSEQ, filtering differed. TCRdb's copy holds only in-frame clones and misses some; the assay was immunoSEQ multiplex PCR. That table supplies the V and J calls and clone size; D and trimming were determined from the DNA. The sample lists about 2.1 million clones; about 92% were seen once. CD45RO-negative, CCR7-selected cells formed the naive CD8 fraction, which excluded terminally differentiated effector memory CD45RA+ cells. Caucasian adults living in Nashville, Tennessee, provided all samples. Of note for this clone: Its specificity is unknown.

Broader study findings: Richness estimates generally favored naive over memory subsets.

The clonotype was recovered from a man aged 18 to 30 in good health. Some clones in this sample may be carry-over from other donors' samples. The genes are TRBV28 and TRBJ1-1; D possibly corresponds to TRBD1 (6 bases). The sequenced sample was naive CD8+ T cells from PBMCs. The CDR3 DNA sequence: TGTGCCAGCAGTTTACAGGGGCTCGGCACTGAAGCTTTCTTT. It encodes CASSLQGLGTEAFF.